The 10 T cell receptor beta chains below come from one sample, sequenced in a study of blood T cell repertoires in COVID-19. TCRdb keeps only in-frame clones here, not all; method: immunoSEQ multiplex PCR. The top ten hold less than 5.5% of the sample, which has about 140,000 clones, 75% to 85% seen once. Specimen: peripheral blood. These receptor sequences come from a woman aged 50 to 60 with acute or convalescent COVID-19.

V gene TRBV5-4 combines with J gene TRBJ2-2, with D unresolved. The CDR3 length is 14 residues. V was pared by 5 bases and J by 1 base, with 9 bases between. Germline V lookup: CDR1 SGHNT, CDR2 YYREEE (reference sequence). The CDR3 DNA reads TGTGCCAGCAGTCAGCCGGGGAACACCGGGGAGCTGTTTTTT. This gives the protein CASSQPGNTGELFF. Together with reference TRBV5-4 and TRBJ2-2, the CDR3 gives the full variable domain: ETGVTQSPTHLIKTRGQQVTLRCSSQSGHNTVSWYQQALGQGPQFIFQYYREEENGRGNFPPRFSGLQFPNYSSELNVNALELDDSALYLCASSQPGNTGELFFGEGSRLTVL.

J is TRBJ1-2 and V is TRBV7-6, with 8 bases that match TRBD1. CDR1 SGHVS and CDR2 FNYEAQ come from the germline V gene. The trim removed 5 bases at V and 8 bases at J, leaving 13 bases unmatched. The CDR3 is made up of 15 amino acids. CDR3 residues: CASSTLPTGVNGYTF. CDR3 coding DNA: TGTGCCAGCAGCACCTTACCGACAGGGGTAAACGGCTACACCTTC.

This clone showed up just a few times. This chain joins TRBV7-9 and TRBJ2-1; D gene unclear. Germline assignment: CDR1 SEHNR and CDR2 FQNEAQ (reference sequence). The ends were cut back, 1 base at V and 10 bases at J, with 11 bases in the middle. The CDR3 contains 13 residues. The DNA for the CDR3 is TGTGCCAGCAGCTTAGTATTAGCACAAGAGCAGTTCTTC. Residues: CASSLVLAQEQFF. The full variable domain, in which reference TRBV7-9 and TRBJ2-1 provide the parts outside the CDR3, is DTGVSQNPRHKITKRGQNVTFRCDPISEHNRLYWYRQTLGQGPEFLTYFQNEAQLEKSRLLSDRFSAERPKGSFSTLEIQRTEQGDSAMYLCASSLVLAQEQFFGPGTRLTVL.

The chain recombines TRBV19 with TRBJ1-5; maybe TRBD1 (5 bases). Germline V gene data show CDR1 as LNHDA and CDR2 as SQIVND (reference sequence). Trimming removed 8 bases at V and 9 bases at J, with 11 bases between. The CDR3 is 11 amino acids. The CDR3 protein is CASHPGGPQHF. The CDR3, as DNA: TGTGCCAGTCACCCCGGGGGGCCCCAGCATTTT.

The chain couples TRBV5-4 to TRBJ1-1; tentative D call: TRBD1 (6 bases). The germline CDR1 and CDR2 sequences are SGHNT and YYREEE (reference sequence). Trimming took 2 bases from V and 4 from J, leaving 9 bases between them. The length of the CDR3 is 13 residues. The CDR3 sequence: CASSFSGATEAFF. CDR3 DNA sequence: TGTGCCAGCAGCTTTTCAGGGGCCACTGAAGCTTTCTTT. Looking up the rest from reference TRBV5-4 and TRBJ1-1 gives the full variable domain: ETGVTQSPTHLIKTRGQQVTLRCSSQSGHNTVSWYQQALGQGPQFIFQYYREEENGRGNFPPRFSGLQFPNYSSELNVNALELDDSALYLCASSFSGATEAFFGQGTRLTVV.

This clone has only one observation. The genes are TRBV11-3 and TRBJ1-3; no reliable D call. Between the trimmed V and J ends, which lost 7 bases and 3 bases, there was a span of 16 bases. Germline CDR1 reads SGHNT; CDR2 reads YENEEA. This CDR3 has 15 residues. The CDR3 reads CASTLGAGYGNTIYF. The CDR3 bases are TGTGCCAGCACCCTCGGTGCGGGATATGGAAACACCATATATTTT.

The CDR3 loop is CAWSVENNSPLHF. The CDR3 nucleotides read TGTGCCTGGAGCGTGGAGAATAATTCACCCCTCCACTTT. This chain connects TRBV30 to TRBJ1-6; D not resolved. V was cut by 3 bases and J by 5 bases, with 8 bases left in between. The CDR3 extends over 13 amino acids. The germline V gene encodes CDR1 GTSNPN and CDR2 SVGIG (reference sequence). Looking up the rest from reference TRBV30 and TRBJ1-6 gives the full variable domain: SQTIHQWPATLVQPVGSPLSLECTVEGTSNPNLYWYRQAAGRGLQLLFYSVGIGQISSEVPQNLSASRPQDRQFILSSKKLLLSDSGFYLCAWSVENNSPLHFGNGTRLTVT.

The rearrangement uses TRBV6-5 and TRBJ1-1, with 7 nucleotides matching TRBD1. The CDR3 spans 12 residues. Germline CDR1 reads MNHEY; CDR2 reads SVGAGI. Trimming cost V 5 bases and J 7 bases; bases outside gene matches: 4. DNA for the CDR3: TGTGCCAGCAGTCCCCGGACAGGTGAAGCTTTCTTT. Translation: CASSPRTGEAFF.

V and J are TRBV7-9 and TRBJ2-7, with TRBD1 as a possible D gene (5 bases). The V end was cut by 3 bases, the J end by 0 bases, with 9 bases between. This CDR3 has 14 amino acids. Per the germline V gene, CDR1 is SEHNR and CDR2 is FQNEAQ (reference sequence). Written as DNA, the CDR3 is TGTGCCAGCAGCTTGGACACCAGCTCCTACGAGCAGTACTTC. Amino acid sequence: CASSLDTSSYEQYF.

In nucleotides, the CDR3 is TGTGCCAGCAGCCAAGATAGCGCAAGCAATCAGCCCCAGCATTTT. Amino acids: CASSQDSASNQPQHF. The genes are TRBV4-2 and TRBJ1-5; no definite D call. Germline V gene lookup returns CDR1 LGHNA and CDR2 YNFKEQ. The V end lost 0 bases, the J end lost 1 base, and 7 bases lay between the germline ends. There are 15 residues in the CDR3.